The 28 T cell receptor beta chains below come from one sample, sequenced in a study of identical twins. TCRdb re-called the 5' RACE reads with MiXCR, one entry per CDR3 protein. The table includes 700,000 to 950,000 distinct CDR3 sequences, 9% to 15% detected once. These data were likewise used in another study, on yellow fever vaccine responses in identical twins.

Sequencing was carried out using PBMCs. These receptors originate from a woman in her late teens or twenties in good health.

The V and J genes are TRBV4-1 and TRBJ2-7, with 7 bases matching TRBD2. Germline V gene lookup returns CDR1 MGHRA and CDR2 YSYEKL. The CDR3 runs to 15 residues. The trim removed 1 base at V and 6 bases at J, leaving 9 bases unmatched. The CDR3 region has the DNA TGCGCCAGCAGCCAAGGGACTAGTCGGATCTCCGAGCAGTACTTC. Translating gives CASSQGTSRISEQYF.

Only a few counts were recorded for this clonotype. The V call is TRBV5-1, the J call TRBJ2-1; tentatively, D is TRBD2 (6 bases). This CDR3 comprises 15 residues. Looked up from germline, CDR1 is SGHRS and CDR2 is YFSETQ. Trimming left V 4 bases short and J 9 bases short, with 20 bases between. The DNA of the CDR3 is TGCGCCAGCAGCCCACGACAAAACGGGGGAGGTGAGCAGTTCTTC. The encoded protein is CASSPRQNGGGEQFF.

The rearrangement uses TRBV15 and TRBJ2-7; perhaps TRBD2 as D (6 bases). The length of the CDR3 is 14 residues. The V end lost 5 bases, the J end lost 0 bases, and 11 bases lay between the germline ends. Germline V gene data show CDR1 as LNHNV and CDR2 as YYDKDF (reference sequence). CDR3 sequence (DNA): TGTGCCACCAGCCTAGCGAGGAGCTCCTACGAGCAGTACTTC. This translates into CATSLARSSYEQYF.

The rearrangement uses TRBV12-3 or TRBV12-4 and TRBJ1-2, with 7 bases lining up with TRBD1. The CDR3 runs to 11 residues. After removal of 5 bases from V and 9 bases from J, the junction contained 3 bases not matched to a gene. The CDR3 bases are TGTGCCAGCAGTGCGACAGGGAGCTACACCTTC. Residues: CASSATGSYTF.

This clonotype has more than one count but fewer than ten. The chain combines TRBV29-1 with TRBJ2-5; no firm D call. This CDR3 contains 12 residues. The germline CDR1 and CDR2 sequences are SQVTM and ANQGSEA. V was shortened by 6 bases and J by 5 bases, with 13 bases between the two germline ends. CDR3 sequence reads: CSVSLGYETQYF. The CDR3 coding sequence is TGCAGCGTCAGCTTGGGGTATGAGACCCAGTACTTC.

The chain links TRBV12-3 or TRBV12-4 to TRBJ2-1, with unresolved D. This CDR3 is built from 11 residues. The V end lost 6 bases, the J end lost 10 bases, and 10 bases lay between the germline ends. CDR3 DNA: TGTGCCAGCAGGCAGAGTGGGGAGCAGTTCTTC. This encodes CASRQSGEQFF.

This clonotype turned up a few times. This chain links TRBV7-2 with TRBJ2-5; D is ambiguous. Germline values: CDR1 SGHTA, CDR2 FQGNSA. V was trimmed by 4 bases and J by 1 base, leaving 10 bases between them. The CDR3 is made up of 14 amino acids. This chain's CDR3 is CASSSWTSQETQYF. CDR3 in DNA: TGTGCCAGCAGCTCCTGGACGAGCCAAGAGACCCAGTACTTC.

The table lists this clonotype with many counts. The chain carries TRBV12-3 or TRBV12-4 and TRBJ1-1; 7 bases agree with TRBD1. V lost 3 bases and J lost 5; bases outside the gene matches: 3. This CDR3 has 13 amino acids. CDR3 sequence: CASSFDRVTEAFF. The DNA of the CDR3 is TGTGCCAGCAGTTTCGACAGGGTTACTGAAGCTTTCTTT.

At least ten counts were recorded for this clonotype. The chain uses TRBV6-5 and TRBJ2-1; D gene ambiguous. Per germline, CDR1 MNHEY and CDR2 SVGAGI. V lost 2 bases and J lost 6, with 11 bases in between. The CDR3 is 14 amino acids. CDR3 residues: CASSYAYSFNEQFF. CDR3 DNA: TGTGCCAGCAGTTACGCCTACAGCTTCAATGAGCAGTTCTTC.

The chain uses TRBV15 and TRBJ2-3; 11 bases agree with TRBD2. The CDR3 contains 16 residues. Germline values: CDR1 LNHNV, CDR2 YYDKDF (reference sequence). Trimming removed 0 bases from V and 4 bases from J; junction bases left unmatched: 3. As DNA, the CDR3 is TGTGCCACCAGCAGAGAGGGACTAGCGGTAGCAGATACGCAGTATTTT. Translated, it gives CATSREGLAVADTQYF.

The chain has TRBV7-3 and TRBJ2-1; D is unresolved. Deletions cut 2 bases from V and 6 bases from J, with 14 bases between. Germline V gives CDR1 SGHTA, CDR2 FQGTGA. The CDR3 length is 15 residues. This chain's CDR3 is CASSLEGIYTNEQFF. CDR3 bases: TGTGCCAGCAGCTTAGAAGGAATTTATACCAATGAGCAGTTCTTC.

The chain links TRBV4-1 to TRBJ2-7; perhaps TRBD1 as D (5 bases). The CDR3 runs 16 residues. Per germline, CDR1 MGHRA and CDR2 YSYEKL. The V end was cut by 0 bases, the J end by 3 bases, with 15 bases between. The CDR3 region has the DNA TGCGCCAGCAGCCAAGATAGTGGCCAGGGAAACTACGAGCAGTACTTC. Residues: CASSQDSGQGNYEQYF.

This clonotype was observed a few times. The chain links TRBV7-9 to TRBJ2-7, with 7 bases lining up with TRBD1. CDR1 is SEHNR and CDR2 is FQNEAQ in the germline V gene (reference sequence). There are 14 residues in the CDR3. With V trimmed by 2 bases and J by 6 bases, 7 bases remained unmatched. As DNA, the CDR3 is TGTGCCAGCAGCTTAAGGCAGGGGGATTTCGAGCAGTACGTC. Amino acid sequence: CASSLRQGDFEQYV.

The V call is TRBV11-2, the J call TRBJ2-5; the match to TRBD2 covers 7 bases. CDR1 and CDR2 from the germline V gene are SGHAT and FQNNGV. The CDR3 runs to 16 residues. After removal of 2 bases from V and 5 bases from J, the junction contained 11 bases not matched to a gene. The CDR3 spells CASSLTPAGFWETQYF. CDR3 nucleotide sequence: TGTGCCAGCAGCTTAACCCCAGCGGGGTTTTGGGAGACCCAGTACTTC.

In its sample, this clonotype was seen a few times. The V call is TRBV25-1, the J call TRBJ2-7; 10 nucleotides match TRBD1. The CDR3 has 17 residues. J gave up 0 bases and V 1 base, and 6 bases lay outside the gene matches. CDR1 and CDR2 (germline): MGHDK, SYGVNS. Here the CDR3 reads CASSESPGQGSSYEQYF. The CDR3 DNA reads TGTGCCAGCAGTGAATCTCCGGGACAGGGGTCCTCCTACGAGCAGTACTTC.

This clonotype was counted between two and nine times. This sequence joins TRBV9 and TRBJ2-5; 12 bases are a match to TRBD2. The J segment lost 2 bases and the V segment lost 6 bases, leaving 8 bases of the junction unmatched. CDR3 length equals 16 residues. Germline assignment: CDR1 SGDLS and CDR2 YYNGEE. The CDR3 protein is CASTQGLAGGQETQYF. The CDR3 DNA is TGTGCCAGCACCCAGGGGCTAGCGGGGGGGCAAGAGACCCAGTACTTC.

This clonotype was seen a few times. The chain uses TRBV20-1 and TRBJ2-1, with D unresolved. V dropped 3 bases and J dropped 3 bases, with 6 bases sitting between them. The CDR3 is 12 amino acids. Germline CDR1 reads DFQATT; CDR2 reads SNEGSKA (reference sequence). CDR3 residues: CSASPSYNEQFF. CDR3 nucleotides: TGCAGTGCTAGTCCCAGCTACAATGAGCAGTTCTTC.

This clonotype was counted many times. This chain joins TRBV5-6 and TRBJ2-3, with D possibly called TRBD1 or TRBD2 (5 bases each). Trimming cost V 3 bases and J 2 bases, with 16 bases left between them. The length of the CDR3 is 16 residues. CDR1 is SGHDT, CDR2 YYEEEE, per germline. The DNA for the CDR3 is TGTGCCAGCAGCTGGGACGGAGCGACGTACACAGATACGCAGTATTTT. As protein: CASSWDGATYTDTQYF. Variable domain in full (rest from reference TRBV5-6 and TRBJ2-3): DAGVTQSPTHLIKTRGQQVTLRCSPKSGHDTVSWYQQALGQGPQFIFQYYEEEERQRGNFPDRFSGHQFPNYSSELNVNALLLGDSALYLCASSWDGATYTDTQYFGPGTRLTVL.

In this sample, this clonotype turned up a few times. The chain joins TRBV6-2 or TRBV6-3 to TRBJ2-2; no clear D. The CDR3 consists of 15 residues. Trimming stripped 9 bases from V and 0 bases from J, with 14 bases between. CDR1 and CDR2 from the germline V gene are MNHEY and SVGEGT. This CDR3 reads CASRSHSANTGELFF. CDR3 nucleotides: TGTGCCAGTAGGAGTCATTCCGCGAACACCGGGGAGCTGTTTTTT.

The CDR3 region is CASSLAANNEQFF. DNA for the CDR3: TGTGCCAGCAGTTTAGCAGCTAACAATGAGCAGTTCTTC. The rearrangement links TRBV12-3 or TRBV12-4 to TRBJ2-1; D unresolved. This CDR3 contains 13 residues. Trimming took 0 bases from V and 5 from J, leaving 5 bases between them.

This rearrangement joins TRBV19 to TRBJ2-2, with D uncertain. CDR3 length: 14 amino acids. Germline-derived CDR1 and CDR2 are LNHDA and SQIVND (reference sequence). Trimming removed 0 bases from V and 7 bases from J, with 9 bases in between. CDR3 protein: CASSIEEFNGELFF. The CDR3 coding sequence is TGTGCCAGTAGTATAGAAGAATTCAACGGGGAGCTGTTTTTT.

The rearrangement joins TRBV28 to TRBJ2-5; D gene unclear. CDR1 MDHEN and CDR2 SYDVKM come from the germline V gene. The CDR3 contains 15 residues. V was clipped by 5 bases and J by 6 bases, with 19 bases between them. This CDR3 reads CASSPRVVERKTQYF. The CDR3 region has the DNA TGTGCCAGCAGTCCTCGGGTGGTAGAAAGGAAGACCCAGTACTTC.

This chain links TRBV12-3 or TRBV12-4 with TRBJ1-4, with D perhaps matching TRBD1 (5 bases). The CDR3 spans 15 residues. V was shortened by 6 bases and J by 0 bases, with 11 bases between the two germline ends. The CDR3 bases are TGTGCCAGCAGCCCCAGGGTAGCAACTAATGAAAAACTGTTTTTT. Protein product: CASSPRVATNEKLFF.

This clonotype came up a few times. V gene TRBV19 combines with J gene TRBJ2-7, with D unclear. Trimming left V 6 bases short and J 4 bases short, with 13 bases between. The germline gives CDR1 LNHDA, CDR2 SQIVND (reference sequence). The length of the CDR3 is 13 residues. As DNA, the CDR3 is TGTGCCAGTAGCGAAATGGGTAGTTACGAGCAGTACTTC. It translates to CASSEMGSYEQYF.

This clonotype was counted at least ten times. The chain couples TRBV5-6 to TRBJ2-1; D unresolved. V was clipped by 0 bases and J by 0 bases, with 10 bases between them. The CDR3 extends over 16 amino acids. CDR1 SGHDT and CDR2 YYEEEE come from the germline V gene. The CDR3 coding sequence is TGTGCCAGCAGCTTGGGACCGCGAAGCTCCTACAATGAGCAGTTCTTC. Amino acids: CASSLGPRSSYNEQFF.

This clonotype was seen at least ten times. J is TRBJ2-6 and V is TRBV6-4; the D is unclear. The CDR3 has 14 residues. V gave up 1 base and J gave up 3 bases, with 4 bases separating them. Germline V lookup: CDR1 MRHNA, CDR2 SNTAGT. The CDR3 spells CASSDFDGANVLTF. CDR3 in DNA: TGTGCCAGCAGTGACTTCGATGGGGCCAACGTCCTGACTTTC.

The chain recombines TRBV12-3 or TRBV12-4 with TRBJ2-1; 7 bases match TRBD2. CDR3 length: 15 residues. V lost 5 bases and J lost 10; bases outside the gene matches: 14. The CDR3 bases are TGTGCCAGCAGTACCTTTGAGGGAGGGCCTGGAGAGCAGTTCTTC. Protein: CASSTFEGGPGEQFF.

The CDR3 reads CASTAGGAGEQFF. The CDR3 nucleotides are TGCGCCAGCACCGCGGGCGGGGCTGGGGAGCAGTTCTTC. The chain is built from TRBV5-1 and TRBJ2-1, with a tentative D call TRBD2 (6 bases). Germline-derived CDR1 and CDR2 are SGHRS and YFSETQ. The CDR3 sequence is 13 residues long. Trimming cost V 6 bases and J 10 bases, with 17 bases left between them.